These T cell receptor beta chains were read from a single sample in a study of shared clonotypes between healthy human individuals. Method: immunoSEQ multiplex PCR; TCRdb's copy keeps in-frame clones and lacks some. The repertoire holds around 2.5 million clones, with over 85% as singletons. Material for sequencing was naive CD4+ T cells from PBMCs. Every receptor here comes from a man aged 18 to 29 in good health. Some clones in this sample may be carry-over from other donors' samples. Both conserved end residues are part of each CDR3. Each record gives: J gene, D gene, V gene, clone size, CDR3 protein, CDR3 DNA. A D gene is named only where the DNA matches it firmly. The size entry is marked missing in some rows and otherwise reads once, few, many or a size class.

>TRBJ2-1|TRBD1|TRBV25-1|NA
CASSDYGQGGQFF
TGTGCCAGCAGTGATTACGGACAGGGCGGGCAGTTCTTC
>TRBJ1-5|NA|TRBV7-3|once
CASSLDGIQPQHF
TGTGCCAGCAGCTTAGATGGAATTCAGCCCCAGCATTTT
>TRBJ1-4|NA|TRBV19|few
CASSPTPGGEKLFF
TGTGCCAGTAGTCCCACCCCCGGGGGCGAAAAACTGTTTTTT
>TRBJ1-1|NA|TRBV6-1|NA
CASSVGYLTMNTEAFF
TGTGCCAGCAGTGTGGGATATTTGACGATGAACACTGAAGCTTTCTTT
>TRBJ2-5|TRBD1|TRBV5-1|NA
CASSLGVTGIYETQYF
TGCGCCAGCAGCTTGGGGGTGACAGGGATCTATGAGACCCAGTACTTC
>TRBJ2-7|NA|TRBV28|once
CASSFQSYEQYF
TGTGCCAGCAGTTTCCAGTCCTACGAGCAGTACTTC
>TRBJ1-3|NA|TRBV5-1|NA
CASSRRTSGALYSGNTIYF
TGCGCCAGCAGCCGCCGCACATCCGGGGCCCTTTACTCTGGAAACACCATATATTTT
>TRBJ2-7|NA|TRBV5-1|NA
CASSPRTRDYEQYF
TGCGCCAGCAGCCCGCGTACCAGGGACTACGAGCAGTACTTC
>TRBJ1-5|TRBD1|TRBV7-2|NA
CASSASGGTNQPQHF
TGTGCCAGCAGCGCCTCAGGGGGGACCAATCAGCCCCAGCATTTT
>TRBJ1-1|NA|TRBV29-1|NA
CSGRGNTEAFF
TGCAGCGGGAGGGGGAACACTGAAGCTTTCTTT
>TRBJ1-2|TRBD1|TRBV5-1|few
CASSQGQASYGYTF
TGCGCCAGCAGCCAAGGACAGGCCAGCTATGGCTACACCTTC
>TRBJ2-1|TRBD2|TRBV5-6|NA
CASSGALAVLSYNEQFF
TGTGCCAGCAGCGGGGCACTAGCGGTACTCTCCTACAATGAGCAGTTCTTC
>TRBJ2-1|NA|TRBV5-1|NA
CASSVGSSYNEQFF
TGCGCCAGCAGCGTAGGTAGCTCCTACAATGAGCAGTTCTTC
>TRBJ2-7|NA|TRBV5-1|NA
CASSFTGYEQYF
TGCGCCAGCAGCTTCACAGGCTACGAGCAGTACTTC
>TRBJ1-2|TRBD1|TRBV7-3|once
CASSPDRGYGYTF
TGTGCCAGCAGCCCCGACAGGGGCTATGGCTACACCTTC
>TRBJ1-1|NA|TRBV6-5|NA
CASSWTEGDTEAFF
TGTGCCAGCAGTTGGACGGAGGGAGATACTGAAGCTTTCTTT
>TRBJ2-6|NA|TRBV7-9|NA
CGAGISSGANVLTF
TGTGGAGCAGGGATAAGCTCTGGGGCCAACGTCCTGACTTTC
>TRBJ2-1|NA|TRBV5-4|NA
CASSFYDYTKNEQFF
TGTGCCAGCAGCTTTTACGACTACACGAAAAATGAGCAGTTCTTC
>TRBJ1-4|NA|TRBV19|NA
CASRSGDVNEKLFF
TGTGCCAGTAGATCGGGGGACGTTAATGAAAAACTGTTTTTT
>TRBJ2-5|NA|TRBV6-5|NA
CASTPPAEETQYF
TGTGCCAGCACCCCCCCAGCCGAAGAGACCCAGTACTTC
>TRBJ2-2|NA|TRBV19|NA
CATLDEGYTGELFF
TGTGCCACCTTGGACGAAGGCTATACCGGGGAGCTGTTTTTT
>TRBJ2-5|TRBD2|TRBV6-5|NA
CASSYSGAGGVRTQYF
TGTGCCAGCAGTTACTCGGGCGCGGGGGGCGTTCGGACCCAGTACTTC
>TRBJ2-7|TRBD1|TRBV6-6|NA
CASRSGTAIYEQYF
TGTGCCAGCAGGTCCGGGACAGCCATCTACGAGCAGTACTTC
>TRBJ2-1|NA|TRBV11-2|NA
CASSLRLQYNEQFF
TGTGCCAGCAGCTTGCGACTACAGTACAATGAGCAGTTCTTC
>TRBJ2-7|TRBD1|TRBV7-9|NA
CASSPRTGGSYEQYF
TGTGCCAGCAGCCCAAGGACAGGGGGCTCCTACGAGCAGTACTTC